Included here is one TCR beta chain sequence, with context. The data are from a study of blood T cell repertoires in COVID-19. Study overall: The origin of the acute and convalescent COVID-19 samples was the United States, Italy and Spain.

The germline V gene encodes CDR1 SGHNT and CDR2 YYREEE (reference sequence). This CDR3 contains 15 residues. V shed 4 bases, J shed 7 bases, and the junction held 12 bases outside the gene matches. Per the original methods: Amplification of reference gene primers was used by the study to estimate nucleated cell counts. Assay used: immunoSEQ multiplex PCR; TCRdb lists only in-frame clones, some missing. V, J and clone size were drawn from that table, and D and trimming were deduced from the DNA. The repertoire includes some 120,000 clones, almost 80% of them detected once, and around 25% sits in the top ten.

This sequence was found in a human donor in a cohort sampled during active COVID-19. The rearrangement joins TRBV5-4 to TRBJ2-3; 7 bases agree with TRBD2. Sequenced input: peripheral blood. The CDR3 protein is CASSVSRTSVYTQYF. The CDR3 coding sequence is TGTGCCAGCAGCGTGAGCCGAACTAGCGTGTATACGCAGTATTTT.